This T cell receptor beta chain originates from a study of cytomegalovirus exposure and HLA in healthy donors. The overall study: Unique TCRs from HLA-typed donors, 80 million to 100 million of them, were held in an early data release.

Study conclusions and caveats: A few V segments could not be told apart, such as TRBV6-2 and TRBV6-3, and were left out. As was reported, the classifier diagnosed cytomegalovirus status with high specificity and sensitivity.

13 Jbeta primers and 60 Vbeta primers were used for the PCR. Some clones are missing from TCRdb's copy, which holds only in-frame ones; the method was immunoSEQ multiplex PCR. This table holds under 200,000 clones, 80% to 85% found once. Per the germline V gene, CDR1 is SGDLS and CDR2 is YYNGEE. Trimming cost V 4 bases and J 7 bases; bases outside gene matches: 4. The CDR3 consists of 12 residues. About this clone: The antigen remains undetermined.

This sequence was found in a male donor in good health and CMV-seronegative. The chain carries TRBV9 and TRBJ1-2; 7 bases agree with TRBD1. Sample: PBMCs. The CDR3 reads CASSNRGRGYTF. CDR3 in DNA: TGTGCCAGCAGCAACAGGGGTCGTGGCTACACCTTC.